This section outlines one TCR beta chain sequence together with its context. Its specificity is unknown. V lost 1 base and J 3 bases, leaving 8 bases between the germline ends. This CDR3 is built from 14 residues. Germline V CDR1 and CDR2: SGHNT, YENEEA. These data are taken from a study of radiotherapy plus CTLA-4 blockade in lung cancer. Overall study: Among enrolled patients, over 15% responded and about 30% achieved disease control.

Some clones are missing from TCRdb's copy, which holds only in-frame ones; the method was immunoSEQ multiplex PCR. Of just over 14,000 clones listed, approximately 70% were seen once; the top ten hold about half. Regarding the study as a whole: After treatment with radiotherapy plus ipilimumab, TCR clones that came from the tumor expanded in blood.

The receptor was derived from a human donor with non-small cell lung cancer whose response to radiotherapy plus ipilimumab could not be evaluated. Sample: peripheral blood, taken from a patient treated with radiotherapy plus ipilimumab. The genes are TRBV11-3 and TRBJ2-3, with D unclear. As DNA, the CDR3 is TGTGCCAGCAGCTTAGGAACTACTACAGATACGCAGTATTTT. It translates to CASSLGTTTDTQYF. The whole variable domain, remainder taken from reference TRBV11-3 and TRBJ2-3, is EAGVVQSPRYKIIEKKQPVAFWCNPISGHNTLYWYLQNLGQGPELLIRYENEEAVDDSQLPKDRFSAERLKGVDSTLKIQPAELGDSAVYLCASSLGTTTDTQYFGPGTRLTVL.